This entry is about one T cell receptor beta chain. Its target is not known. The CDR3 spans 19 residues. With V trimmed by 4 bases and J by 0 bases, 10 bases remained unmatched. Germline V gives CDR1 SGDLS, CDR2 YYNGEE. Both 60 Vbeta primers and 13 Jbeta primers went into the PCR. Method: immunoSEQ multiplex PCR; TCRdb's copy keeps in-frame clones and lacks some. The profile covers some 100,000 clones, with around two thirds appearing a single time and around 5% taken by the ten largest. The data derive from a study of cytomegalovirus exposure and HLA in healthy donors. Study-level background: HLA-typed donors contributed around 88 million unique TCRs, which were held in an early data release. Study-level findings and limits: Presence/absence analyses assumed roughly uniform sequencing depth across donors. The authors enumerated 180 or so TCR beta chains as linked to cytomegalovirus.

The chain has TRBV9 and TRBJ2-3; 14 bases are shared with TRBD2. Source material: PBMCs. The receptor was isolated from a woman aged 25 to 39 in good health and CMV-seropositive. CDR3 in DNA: TGTGCCAGCAGCCTTAGGACTAGCGGGGGGCTATATAGCACAGATACGCAGTATTTT. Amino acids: CASSLRTSGGLYSTDTQYF.